One sample yielded the 14 T cell receptor beta chains listed below, sequenced in a study of OX40 agonist ivuxolimab in advanced cancers. The method was immunoSEQ multiplex PCR; TCRdb's version includes in-frame clones alone and lacks a portion of them. In the table there are 75,000 to 90,000 clones, roughly 84% of which are singletons. The specimen was CD4+ or CD8+ T cells sorted from blood, collected in a trial of the OX40 agonist ivuxolimab. These TCRs come from an adult with an advanced solid tumor such as melanoma, head and neck, liver or kidney cancer.

The rearrangement joins TRBV19 to TRBJ1-2; 8 nucleotides agree with TRBD1. The CDR3 is 15 amino acids. After removal of 9 bases from V and 4 bases from J, the junction contained 13 bases not matched to a gene. Germline V gives CDR1 LNHDA, CDR2 SQIVND (reference sequence). CDR3 in amino acids: CASRKDRETPYGYTF. In nucleotides, the CDR3 is TGTGCCAGCCGGAAGGACAGGGAGACCCCCTATGGCTACACCTTC.

The chain employs TRBV5-6 and TRBJ1-1, with unresolved D. The CDR3 is made up of 12 amino acids. The germline V gene has CDR1 SGHDT and CDR2 YYEEEE. V was cut by 5 bases and J by 0 bases, with 5 bases left in between. The CDR3 spells CASSIMNTEAFF. The DNA of the CDR3 is TGTGCCAGCAGTATAATGAACACTGAAGCTTTCTTT.

V gene TRBV19 combines with J gene TRBJ2-1; D might be TRBD2 (7 bases). The CDR3 contains 15 residues. The V gene's germline CDR1 is LNHDA and CDR2 SQIVND (reference sequence). V lost 8 bases to trimming and J lost 0 bases, with 14 bases between them. CDR3 sequence (DNA): TGTGCCAGTGGGGGAGGGGGTAGCTCCTACAATGAGCAGTTCTTC. Its translation is CASGGGGSSYNEQFF.

The chain combines TRBV11-3 with TRBJ1-3; TRBD1 might be the D (5 bases). The CDR3 runs 16 residues. The germline V gene has CDR1 SGHNT and CDR2 YENEEA. V shed 0 bases and J shed 0 bases, with 9 bases lying between them. The CDR3 here is CASSLDLTVSGNTIYF. CDR3 bases: TGTGCCAGCAGCTTAGATCTGACAGTCTCTGGAAACACCATATATTTT.

V and J are TRBV6-1 and TRBJ2-3, with D tentatively TRBD2 (6 bases). Deletions cut 7 bases from V and 3 bases from J, with 17 bases between. Germline CDR1 and CDR2: MNHNS and SASEGT. The CDR3 length is 15 residues. The CDR3 bases are TGTGCCAGCACCTCCGGGTCTAGCGCTACAGATACGCAGTATTTT. The encoded protein is CASTSGSSATDTQYF.

V and J are TRBV7-9 and TRBJ1-1; D is undetermined. This CDR3 is 12 amino acids long. Germline CDR1 and CDR2: SEHNR and FQNEAQ (reference sequence). V was clipped by 2 bases and J by 4 bases, with 5 bases between them. CDR3 sequence reads: CASSLILTEAFF. Written as DNA, the CDR3 is TGTGCCAGCAGCTTAATACTCACTGAAGCTTTCTTT.

The gene calls are TRBV19 and TRBJ2-1; 14 nucleotides match TRBD2. The CDR3 spans 16 residues. The J segment lost 4 bases and the V segment lost 7 bases, leaving 6 bases of the junction unmatched. The germline CDR1 and CDR2 sequences are LNHDA and SQIVND (reference sequence). Here the CDR3 reads CASKGRLAGGYNEQFF. CDR3 DNA sequence: TGTGCCAGTAAGGGTAGACTAGCGGGAGGGTACAATGAGCAGTTCTTC.

The genes are TRBV30 and TRBJ2-1; D gene ambiguous. V was clipped by 5 bases and J by 1 base, with 3 bases between them. CDR3 length equals 11 residues. Germline-derived CDR1 and CDR2 are GTSNPN and SVGIG (reference sequence). In nucleotides, the CDR3 is TGTGCCTGGGGTTCCTACAATGAGCAGTTCTTC. Protein sequence: CAWGSYNEQFF.

The V and J genes are TRBV4-1 and TRBJ2-1; 9 nucleotides agree with TRBD1. V gave up 1 base and J gave up 4 bases; unmatched junction bases: 8. Germline-derived CDR1 and CDR2 are MGHRA and YSYEKL. CDR3 length equals 17 residues. The CDR3: CASSQGRGTGRYNEQFF. CDR3 DNA: TGCGCCAGCAGCCAAGGGAGGGGGACAGGGAGATACAATGAGCAGTTCTTC.

The rearrangement joins TRBV7-6 to TRBJ2-1; TRBD1 agrees at 7 bases. Losses at the gene ends were 1 base for V and 9 bases for J; bases not matched to a gene: 9. Per germline, CDR1 SGHVS and CDR2 FNYEAQ. The CDR3 runs to 15 residues. In DNA, the CDR3 is TGTGCCAGCAGCTTAGGGGCAACAGGGGCGGGTGAGCAGTTCTTC. This sequence encodes CASSLGATGAGEQFF.

The chain carries TRBV19 and TRBJ2-3, with TRBD2 identical over 9 bases. The V segment lost 4 bases and the J segment 2 bases; nucleotides outside the gene matches: 4. The CDR3 spans 15 residues. Germline values: CDR1 LNHDA, CDR2 SQIVND (reference sequence). The CDR3: CASSKSGGNTDTQYF. CDR3 coding DNA: TGTGCCAGTAGTAAGAGCGGGGGGAACACAGATACGCAGTATTTT.

The chain employs TRBV5-1 and TRBJ1-2, with D unclear. The germline V gene encodes CDR1 SGHRS and CDR2 YFSETQ. V lost 0 bases and J 4 bases, leaving 7 bases between the germline ends. The CDR3 loop spans 13 amino acids. This CDR3 reads CASSLEPFYGYTF. In nucleotides, the CDR3 is TGCGCCAGCAGCTTGGAACCTTTCTATGGCTACACCTTC. Based on the CDR3 plus reference TRBV5-1 and TRBJ1-2, the full variable domain is KAGVTQTPRYLIKTRGQQVTLSCSPISGHRSVSWYQQTPGQGLQFLFEYFSETQRNKGNFPGRFSGRQFSNSRSEMNVSTLELGDSALYLCASSLEPFYGYTFGSGTRLTVV.

This clone has just one count. J is TRBJ1-5 and V is TRBV4-2, with 8 bases matching TRBD1. Per germline, CDR1 LGHNA and CDR2 YNFKEQ. CDR3 length equals 16 residues. V trimming: 4 bases; J trimming: 1 base; junction bases outside the gene matches: 6. The CDR3 DNA reads TGTGCCAGCAGCCCCGCACAGGGGGAGAGCAATCAGCCCCAGCATTTT. Protein product: CASSPAQGESNQPQHF.

This chain joins TRBV9 and TRBJ2-5; D perhaps matches TRBD1 (6 bases). Germline loops: CDR1 SGDLS, CDR2 YYNGEE. The CDR3 runs 16 residues. The V and J ends lost 0 bases and 1 base respectively, with 13 bases between them. For the CDR3, the DNA is TGTGCCAGCAGCGTAGGGGGCGGACAGATCCAAGAGACCCAGTACTTC. Its protein product is CASSVGGGQIQETQYF.